These T cell receptor beta chains were read from a single sample in a study of regulatory T cells in long-lasting Graves disease. Using its own MiXCR run on the multiplex PCR reads, TCRdb lists one record per CDR3 protein. The sample includes hundreds of thousands of distinct CDR3 sequences, over 15% of them seen just once. This same sample was also taken into another study, of T cells in Graves' hyperthyroidism and ophthalmopathy.

Sample: peripheral blood mononuclear cells (PBMCs), taken at new diagnosis, from a patient treated with antithyroid drugs. The source of these receptors is a man between 40 and 49 years old with Graves disease. CDR3s include the opening cysteine and the closing phenylalanine or tryptophan. D genes are given only for firm matches. Part of the rows lack a size; the others show once, few, many or a class for expanded clones.

>TRBJ2-5|many|TRBD1|TRBV7-2
TGTGCCAGCAGCCTGACAGGGGGCCGCGAGACCCAGTACTTC
CASSLTGGRETQYF
>TRBJ1-5|many|.|TRBV7-2
TGTGCCAGCAGCTTAGTGGCGGCTTATAGCAATCAGCCCCAGCATTTT
CASSLVAAYSNQPQHF
>TRBJ1-2|.|.|TRBV5-1
TGCGCCAGCAGCTTCGGGAGACCCGAGCTGGACTATGGCTACACCTTC
CASSFGRPELDYGYTF
>TRBJ2-5|.|.|TRBV11-3
TGTGCCAGCAGCCCCGGCCGGGACACCAGAGAGACCCAGTACTTC
CASSPGRDTRETQYF
>TRBJ2-1|.|.|TRBV5-8
TGTGCCAGCAGCTTGGACGGAACCCCTGAGCAGTTCTTC
CASSLDGTPEQFF
>TRBJ2-5|once|.|TRBV12-3/TRBV12-4
.
CASSFYICSAPLGQRETQYF
>TRBJ2-7|once|TRBD1|TRBV27
TGTGCCAGCAGTTTATTGCAGGGGGCCGACGAGCAGTACTTC
CASSLLQGADEQYF
>TRBJ2-5|many|.|TRBV18
TGTGCCAGCTCACCACCGTCGGGCCAAGTTGAGACCCAGTACTTC
CASSPPSGQVETQYF
>TRBJ2-3|few|TRBD1|TRBV10-3
TGTGCCATCACCAGGACAGGAGCAGCACACACAGATACGCAGTATTTT
CAITRTGAAHTDTQYF
>TRBJ1-3|.|.|TRBV6-9
TGTGCCAGCAGTTACGCAGGACCCTCCTCTGGAAACACCATATATTTT
CASSYAGPSSGNTIYF